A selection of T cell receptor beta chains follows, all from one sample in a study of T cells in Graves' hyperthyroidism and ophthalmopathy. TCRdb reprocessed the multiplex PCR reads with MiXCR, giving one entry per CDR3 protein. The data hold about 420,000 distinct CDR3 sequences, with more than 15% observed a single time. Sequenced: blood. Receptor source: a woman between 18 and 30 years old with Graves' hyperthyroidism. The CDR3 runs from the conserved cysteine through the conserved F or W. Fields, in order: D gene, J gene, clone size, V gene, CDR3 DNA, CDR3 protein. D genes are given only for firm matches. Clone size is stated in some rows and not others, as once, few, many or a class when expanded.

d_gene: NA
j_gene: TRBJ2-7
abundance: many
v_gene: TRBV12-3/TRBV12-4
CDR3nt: TGTGCCAGCAGGCCCGGGACGGGCCCTGGCGAGCAGTACTTC
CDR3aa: CASRPGTGPGEQYF

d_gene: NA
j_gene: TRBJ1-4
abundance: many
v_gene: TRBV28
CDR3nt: TGTGCCAGCGTCGCGGGACGGAATGAAAAACTGTTTTTT
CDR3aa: CASVAGRNEKLFF

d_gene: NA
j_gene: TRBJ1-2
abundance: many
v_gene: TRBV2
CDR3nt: TGTGCCAGCAGTGGTTCGCGAGGCCATAACTATGGCTACACCTTC
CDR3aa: CASSGSRGHNYGYTF

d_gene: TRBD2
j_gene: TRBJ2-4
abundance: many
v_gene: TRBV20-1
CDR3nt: TGCAGTGCTATGACTAGCGGGGCTAAAAACATTCAGTACTTC
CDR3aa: CSAMTSGAKNIQYF

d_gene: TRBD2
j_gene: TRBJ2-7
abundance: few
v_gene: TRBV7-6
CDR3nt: TGTGCCAGCAGCTTGGAGACTAGCGGGAGTTACGAGCAGTACTTC
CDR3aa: CASSLETSGSYEQYF

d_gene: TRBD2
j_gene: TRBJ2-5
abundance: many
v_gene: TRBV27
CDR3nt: TGTGCCAGCAGTTTAGGCGGTAGCGGGGGGCGGGGAGAGACCCAGTACTTC
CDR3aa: CASSLGGSGGRGETQYF

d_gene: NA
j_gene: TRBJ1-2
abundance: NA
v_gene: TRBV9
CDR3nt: TGTGCCAGCAGCGTTAGCGACTTGGCCGGTCGGGGGGCTTATAACTATGGCTACACCTTC
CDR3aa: CASSVSDLAGRGAYNYGYTF

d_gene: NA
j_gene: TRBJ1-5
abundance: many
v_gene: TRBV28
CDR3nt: TGTGCCAGCAGTTTCCCCGGGACCGCACCCTTCTATAGCAATCAGCCCCAGCATTTT
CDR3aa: CASSFPGTAPFYSNQPQHF

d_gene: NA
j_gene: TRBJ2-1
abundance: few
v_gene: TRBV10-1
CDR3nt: TGCGCCAGCAGTGAGGAGTCTGGGGACGAGCAGTTCTTC
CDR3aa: CASSEESGDEQFF

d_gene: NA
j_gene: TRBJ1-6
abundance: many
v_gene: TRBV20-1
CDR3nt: TGCAGTGCCCGGGGGGACACCGCTAATAATTCACCCCTCCACTTT
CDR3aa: CSARGDTANNSPLHF